Following are 3 T cell receptor beta chains from one sample sequenced in a study of PD-1 blockade in mismatch repair-deficient tumors. Assay used: immunoSEQ multiplex PCR; TCRdb lists only in-frame clones, some missing. In the table there are 38,000 or so clones, 85% of which are singletons. Material: peripheral blood, obtained less than 95 weeks after starting pembrolizumab. These receptor sequences come from an adult with mismatch repair-deficient cancer.

The chain couples TRBV2 to TRBJ2-3; D not certain. The CDR3 length is 16 residues. Looked up from germline, CDR1 is SNHLY and CDR2 is FYNNEI. V shed 7 bases and J shed 0 bases, with 17 bases lying between them. The CDR3: CASNPMGRRSTDTQYF. CDR3 nucleotides: TGTGCCAGCAACCCGATGGGCAGGAGAAGCACAGATACGCAGTATTTT. Full variable domain (remainder filled in from reference TRBV2 and TRBJ2-3): EPEVTQTPSHQVTQMGQEVILRCVPISNHLYFYWYRQILGQKVEFLVSFYNNEISEKSEIFDDQFSVERPDGSNFTLKIRSTKLEDSAMYFCASNPMGRRSTDTQYFGPGTRLTVL.

V is TRBV2 and J is TRBJ2-2; D is unresolved. Germline V lookup: CDR1 SNHLY, CDR2 FYNNEI. The CDR3 runs to 14 residues. Deletions cut 2 bases from V and 2 bases from J, with 6 bases between. CDR3 amino acids: CASSERLNTGELFF. The CDR3 nucleotides are TGTGCCAGCAGTGAAAGACTTAACACCGGGGAGCTGTTTTTT.

CDR3: CASSFWRSVKSTDTQYF. Here the CDR3 DNA reads TGTGCCAGCAGCTTTTGGCGCTCCGTAAAATCCACAGATACGCAGTATTTT. The rearrangement joins TRBV7-9 to TRBJ2-3; D is ambiguous. CDR3 length equals 17 residues. Germline assignment: CDR1 SEHNR and CDR2 FQNEAQ (reference sequence). V lost 3 bases, J lost 2 bases, and 18 bases lay in between. Full variable domain (remainder filled in from reference TRBV7-9 and TRBJ2-3): DTGVSQNPRHKITKRGQNVTFRCDPISEHNRLYWYRQTLGQGPEFLTYFQNEAQLEKSRLLSDRFSAERPKGSFSTLEIQRTEQGDSAMYLCASSFWRSVKSTDTQYFGPGTRLTVL.